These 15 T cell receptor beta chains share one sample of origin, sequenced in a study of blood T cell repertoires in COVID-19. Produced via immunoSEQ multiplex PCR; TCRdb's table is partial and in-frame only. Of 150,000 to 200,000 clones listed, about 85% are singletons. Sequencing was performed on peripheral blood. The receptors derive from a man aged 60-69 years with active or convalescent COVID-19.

The CDR3 nucleotides are TGTGCCAGCAGCCTCCGACAGGGCTACGAGCAGTACTTC. Its translation is CASSLRQGYEQYF. V and J are TRBV6-5 and TRBJ2-7; 7 nucleotides line up with TRBD1. Germline V lookup: CDR1 MNHEY, CDR2 SVGAGI. The trim removed 6 bases at V and 3 bases at J, leaving 5 bases unmatched. The CDR3 length is 13 residues.

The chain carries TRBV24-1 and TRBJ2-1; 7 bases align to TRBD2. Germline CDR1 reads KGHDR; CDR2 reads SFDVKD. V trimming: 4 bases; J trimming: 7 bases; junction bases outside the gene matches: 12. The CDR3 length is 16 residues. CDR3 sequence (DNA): TGTGCCACCAGTGACTCGAGGGGCGGGGGAAGGAATGAGCAGTTCTTC. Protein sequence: CATSDSRGGGRNEQFF.

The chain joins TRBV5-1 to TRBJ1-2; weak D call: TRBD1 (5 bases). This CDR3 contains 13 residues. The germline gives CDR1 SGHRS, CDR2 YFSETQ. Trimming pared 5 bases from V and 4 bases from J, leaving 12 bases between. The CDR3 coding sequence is TGCGCCAGCAGTGGGGAGGGGCTCTATGGCTACACCTTC. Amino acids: CASSGEGLYGYTF.

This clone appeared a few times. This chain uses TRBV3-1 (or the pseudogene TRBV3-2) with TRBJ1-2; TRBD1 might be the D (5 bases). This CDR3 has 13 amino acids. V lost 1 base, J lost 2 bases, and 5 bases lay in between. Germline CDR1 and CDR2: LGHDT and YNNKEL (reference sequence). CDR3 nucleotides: TGTGCCAGCAGCCAAGGACAGAACTATGGCTACACCTTC. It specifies CASSQGQNYGYTF.

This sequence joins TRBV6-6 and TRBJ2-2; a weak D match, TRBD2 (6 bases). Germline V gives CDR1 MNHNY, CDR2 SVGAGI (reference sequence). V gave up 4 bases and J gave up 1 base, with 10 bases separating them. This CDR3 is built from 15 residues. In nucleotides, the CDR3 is TGTGCCAGCAGTTTTCCGGGACTGAACACCGGGGAGCTGTTTTTT. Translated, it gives CASSFPGLNTGELFF.

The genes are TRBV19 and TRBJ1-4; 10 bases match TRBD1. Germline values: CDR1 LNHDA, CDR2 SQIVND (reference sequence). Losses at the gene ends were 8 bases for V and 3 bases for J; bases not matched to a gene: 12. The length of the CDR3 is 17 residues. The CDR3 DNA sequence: TGTGCCAGTTCTCGACAGGGGGCAGGCTTAGCTAATGAAAAACTGTTTTTT. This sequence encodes CASSRQGAGLANEKLFF.

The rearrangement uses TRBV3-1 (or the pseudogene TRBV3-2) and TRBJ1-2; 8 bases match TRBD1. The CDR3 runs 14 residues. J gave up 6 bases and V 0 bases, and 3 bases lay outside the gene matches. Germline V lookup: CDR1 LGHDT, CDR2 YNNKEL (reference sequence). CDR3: CASSQEAGGNGYTF. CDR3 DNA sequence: TGTGCCAGCAGCCAAGAGGCAGGGGGCAATGGCTACACCTTC.

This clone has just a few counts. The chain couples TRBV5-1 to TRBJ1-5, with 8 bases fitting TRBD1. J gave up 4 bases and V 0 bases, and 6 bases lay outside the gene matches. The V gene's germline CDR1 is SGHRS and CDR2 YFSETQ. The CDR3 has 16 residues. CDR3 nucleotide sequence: TGCGCCAGCAGCTTGGGCGGGACAGGCGGGAATCAGCCCCAGCATTTT. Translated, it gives CASSLGGTGGNQPQHF.

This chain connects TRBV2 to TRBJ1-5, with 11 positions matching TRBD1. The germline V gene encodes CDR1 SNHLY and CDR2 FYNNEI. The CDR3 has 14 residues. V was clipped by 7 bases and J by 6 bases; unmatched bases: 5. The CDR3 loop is CASTGQGAGQPQHF. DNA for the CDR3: TGTGCCAGCACTGGACAGGGGGCCGGTCAGCCCCAGCATTTT.

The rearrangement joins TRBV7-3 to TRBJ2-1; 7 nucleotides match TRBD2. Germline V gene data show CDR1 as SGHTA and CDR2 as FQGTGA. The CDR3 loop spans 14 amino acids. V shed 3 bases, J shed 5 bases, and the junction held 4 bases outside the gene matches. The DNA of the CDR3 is TGTGCCAGCAGCTTTACGGGGGGAAACAATGAGCAGTTCTTC. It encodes CASSFTGGNNEQFF.

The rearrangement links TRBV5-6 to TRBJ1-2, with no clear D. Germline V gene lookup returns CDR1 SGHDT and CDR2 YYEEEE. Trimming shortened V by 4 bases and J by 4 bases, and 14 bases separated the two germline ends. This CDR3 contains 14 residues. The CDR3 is CASSQPRGSYGYTF. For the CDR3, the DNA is TGTGCCAGCAGCCAGCCCCGGGGTAGCTATGGCTACACCTTC.

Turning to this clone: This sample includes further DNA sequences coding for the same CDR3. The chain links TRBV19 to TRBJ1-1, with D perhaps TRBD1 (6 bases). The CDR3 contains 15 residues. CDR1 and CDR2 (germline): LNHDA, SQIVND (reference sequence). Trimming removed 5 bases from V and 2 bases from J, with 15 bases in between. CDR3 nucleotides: TGTGCCAGTAGTTTAAGGGGGAGGGGAAACACTGAAGCTTTCTTT. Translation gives CASSLRGRGNTEAFF.

The CDR3 nucleotides read TGTGCCAGCTCGCTCAGGGGCACAGATAATTCACCCCTCCACTTT. This codes for CASSLRGTDNSPLHF. This sequence joins TRBV18 and TRBJ1-6; D may be TRBD1 (6 bases). V shed 6 bases and J shed 5 bases, with 14 bases lying between them. The CDR3 spans 15 residues. The germline CDR1 and CDR2 sequences are KGHSH and LQKENI.

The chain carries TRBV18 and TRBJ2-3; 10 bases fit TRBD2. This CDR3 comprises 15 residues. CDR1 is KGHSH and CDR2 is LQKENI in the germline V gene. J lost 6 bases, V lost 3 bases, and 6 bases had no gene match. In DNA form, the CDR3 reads TGTGCCAGCTCACCGGCGGCTAGCGGGGGTGATACGCAGTATTTT. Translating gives CASSPAASGGDTQYF.

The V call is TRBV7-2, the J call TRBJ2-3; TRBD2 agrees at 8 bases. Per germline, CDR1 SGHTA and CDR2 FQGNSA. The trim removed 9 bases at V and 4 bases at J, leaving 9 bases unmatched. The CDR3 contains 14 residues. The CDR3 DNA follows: TGTGCCAGTAGTGGCGGGAGGCTCGCAGATACGCAGTATTTT. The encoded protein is CASSGGRLADTQYF.